This T cell receptor (beta chain) was obtained from a study of Ad26.COV2.S vaccination and SARS-CoV-2 variants. V shed 0 bases and J 4 bases; nucleotides not matched to a gene: 5. Germline CDR1 SQVTM, CDR2 ANQGSEA. The CDR3 spans 15 residues. TCRdb's copy holds only in-frame clones and misses some; the assay was immunoSEQ multiplex PCR. Of 350,000 to 500,000 clones in the sample, roughly 90% were seen once. Treatment: roughly 18 received Ad26.COV2.S at low or high dose, single or two shots; roughly five received placebo; per-sample allocation not given. Material that was analyzed had been drawn on day 63 after the first vaccine or placebo injection.

The J gene is TRBJ1-4, the V gene TRBV29-1; TRBD1 agrees at 7 bases. The TCR was taken from a person aged 18-60 years who received the Ad26.COV2.S COVID-19 vaccine or a placebo. The sample consisted of peripheral blood, taken in a trial of Ad26.COV2.S vaccine versus placebo. DNA for the CDR3: TGCAGCGTTGAAGATCGGGACAGAAGTAATGAAAAACTGTTTTTT. This gives the protein CSVEDRDRSNEKLFF.